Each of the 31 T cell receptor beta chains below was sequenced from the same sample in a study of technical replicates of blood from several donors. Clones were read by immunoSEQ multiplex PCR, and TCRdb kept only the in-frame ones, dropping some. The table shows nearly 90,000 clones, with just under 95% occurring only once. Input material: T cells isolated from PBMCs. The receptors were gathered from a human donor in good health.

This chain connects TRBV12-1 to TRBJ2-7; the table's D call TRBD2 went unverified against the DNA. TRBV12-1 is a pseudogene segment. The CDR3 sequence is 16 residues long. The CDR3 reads CASSPDPGLTPSEQYF. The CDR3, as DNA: TGTGCCAGCAGTCCAGACCCGGGACTAACCCCTTCCGAGCAGTACTTC.

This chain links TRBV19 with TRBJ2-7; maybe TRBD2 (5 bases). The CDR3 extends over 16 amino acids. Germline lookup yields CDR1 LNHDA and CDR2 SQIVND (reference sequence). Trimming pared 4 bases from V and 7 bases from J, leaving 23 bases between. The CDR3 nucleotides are TGTGCCAGTAGTAGGGTCGGAGGAACTACCGTTGGGGAGCAGTACTTC. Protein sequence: CASSRVGGTTVGEQYF.

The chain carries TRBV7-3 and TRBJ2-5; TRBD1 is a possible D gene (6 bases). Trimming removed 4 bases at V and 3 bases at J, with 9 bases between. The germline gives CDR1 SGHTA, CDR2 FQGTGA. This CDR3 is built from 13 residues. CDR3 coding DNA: TGTGCCAGCAGCTCACAGGGCGAAGAGACCCAGTACTTC. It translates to CASSSQGEETQYF. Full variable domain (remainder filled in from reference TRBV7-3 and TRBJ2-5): GAGVSQTPSNKVTEKGKYVELRCDPISGHTALYWYRQSLGQGPEFLIYFQGTGAADDSGLPNDRFFAVRPEGSVSTLKIQRTERGDSAVYLCASSSQGEETQYFGPGTRLLVL.

DNA for the CDR3: TGTGCCAGCAGTGAAGATCTATATGGGACCCAGTACTTC. Translated: CASSEDLYGTQYF. J is TRBJ2-5 and V is TRBV2, with D uncertain. Trimming stripped 1 base from V and 7 bases from J, with 10 bases between. CDR3 length: 13 amino acids. Germline V gives CDR1 SNHLY, CDR2 FYNNEI. The full variable domain, with the rest looked up from reference TRBV2 and TRBJ2-5, is EPEVTQTPSHQVTQMGQEVILRCVPISNHLYFYWYRQILGQKVEFLVSFYNNEISEKSEIFDDQFSVERPDGSNFTLKIRSTKLEDSAMYFCASSEDLYGTQYFGPGTRLLVL.

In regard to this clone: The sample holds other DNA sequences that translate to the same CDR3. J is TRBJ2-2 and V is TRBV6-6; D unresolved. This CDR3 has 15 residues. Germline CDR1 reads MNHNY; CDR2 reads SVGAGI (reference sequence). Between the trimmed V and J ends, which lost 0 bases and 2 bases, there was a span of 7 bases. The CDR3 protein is CASSYSTANTGELFF. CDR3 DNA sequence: TGTGCCAGCAGTTACTCGACTGCTAACACCGGGGAGCTGTTTTTT.

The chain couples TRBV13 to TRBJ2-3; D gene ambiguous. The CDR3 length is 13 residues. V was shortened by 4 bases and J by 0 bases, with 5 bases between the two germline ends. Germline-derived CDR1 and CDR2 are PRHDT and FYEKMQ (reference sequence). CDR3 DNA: TGTGCCAGCAGCTCAATGAGCACAGATACGCAGTATTTT. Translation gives CASSSMSTDTQYF.

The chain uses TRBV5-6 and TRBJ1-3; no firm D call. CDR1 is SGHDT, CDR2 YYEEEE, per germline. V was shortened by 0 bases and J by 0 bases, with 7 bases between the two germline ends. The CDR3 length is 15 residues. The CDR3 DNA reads TGTGCCAGCAGCTTGGACGGGTACTCTGGAAACACCATATATTTT. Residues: CASSLDGYSGNTIYF.

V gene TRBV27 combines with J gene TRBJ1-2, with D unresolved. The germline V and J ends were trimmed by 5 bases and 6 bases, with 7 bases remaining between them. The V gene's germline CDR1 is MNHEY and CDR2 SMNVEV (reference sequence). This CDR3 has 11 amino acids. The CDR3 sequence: CASSTGDGYTF. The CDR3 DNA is TGTGCCAGCAGTACCGGAGATGGCTACACCTTC.

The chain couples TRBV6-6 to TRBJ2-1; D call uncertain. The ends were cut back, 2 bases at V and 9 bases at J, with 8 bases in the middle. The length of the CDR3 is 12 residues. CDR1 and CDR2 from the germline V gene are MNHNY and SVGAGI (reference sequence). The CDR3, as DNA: TGTGCCAGCAGTTACCAAGCTAGTGAGCAGTTCTTC. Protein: CASSYQASEQFF.

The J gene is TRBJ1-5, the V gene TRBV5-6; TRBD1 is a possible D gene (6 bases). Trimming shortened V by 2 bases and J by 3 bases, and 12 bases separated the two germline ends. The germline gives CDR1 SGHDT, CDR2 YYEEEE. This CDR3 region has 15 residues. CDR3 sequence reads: CASSFGGPINQPQHF. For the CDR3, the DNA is TGTGCCAGCAGCTTCGGGGGGCCGATCAATCAGCCCCAGCATTTT. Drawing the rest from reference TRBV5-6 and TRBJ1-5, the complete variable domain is DAGVTQSPTHLIKTRGQQVTLRCSPKSGHDTVSWYQQALGQGPQFIFQYYEEEERQRGNFPDRFSGHQFPNYSSELNVNALLLGDSALYLCASSFGGPINQPQHFGDGTRLSIL.

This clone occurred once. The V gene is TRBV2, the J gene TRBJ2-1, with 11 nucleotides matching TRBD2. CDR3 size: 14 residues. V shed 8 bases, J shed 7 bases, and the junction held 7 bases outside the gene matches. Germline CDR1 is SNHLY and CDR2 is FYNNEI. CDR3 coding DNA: TGTGCCAGCGGGACGGCTAGCGGGGGGAATGAGCAGTTCTTC. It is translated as CASGTASGGNEQFF.

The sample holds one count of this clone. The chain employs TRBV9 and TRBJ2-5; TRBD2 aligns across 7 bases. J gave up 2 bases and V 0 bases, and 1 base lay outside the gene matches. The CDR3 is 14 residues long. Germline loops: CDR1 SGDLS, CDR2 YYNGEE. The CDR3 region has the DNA TGTGCCAGCAGCGTAGAGCGGGAACAAGAGACCCAGTACTTC. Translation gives CASSVEREQETQYF.

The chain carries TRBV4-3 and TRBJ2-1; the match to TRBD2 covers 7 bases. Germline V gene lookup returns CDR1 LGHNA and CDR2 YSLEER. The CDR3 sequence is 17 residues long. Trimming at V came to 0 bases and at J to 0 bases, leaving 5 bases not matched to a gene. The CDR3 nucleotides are TGCGCCAGCAGCCAAGATGGGGACTATAGCTCCTACAATGAGCAGTTCTTC. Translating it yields CASSQDGDYSSYNEQFF.

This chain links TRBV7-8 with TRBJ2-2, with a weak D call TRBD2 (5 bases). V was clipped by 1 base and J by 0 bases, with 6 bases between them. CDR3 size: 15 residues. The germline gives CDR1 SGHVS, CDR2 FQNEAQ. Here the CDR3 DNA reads TGTGCCAGCAGCTTAGAACTAGCGAACACCGGGGAGCTGTTTTTT. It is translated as CASSLELANTGELFF.

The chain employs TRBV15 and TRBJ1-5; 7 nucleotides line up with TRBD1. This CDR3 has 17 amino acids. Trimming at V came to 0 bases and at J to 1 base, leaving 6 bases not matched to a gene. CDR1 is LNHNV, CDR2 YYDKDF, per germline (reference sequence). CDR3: CATSRDYTDRSNQPQHF. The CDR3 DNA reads TGTGCCACCAGCAGAGATTATACGGACAGGAGCAATCAGCCCCAGCATTTT. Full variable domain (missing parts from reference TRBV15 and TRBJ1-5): DAMVIQNPRYQVTQFGKPVTLSCSQTLNHNVMYWYQQKSSQAPKLLFHYYDKDFNNEADTPDNFQSRRPNTSFCFLDIRSPGLGDTAMYLCATSRDYTDRSNQPQHFGDGTRLSIL.

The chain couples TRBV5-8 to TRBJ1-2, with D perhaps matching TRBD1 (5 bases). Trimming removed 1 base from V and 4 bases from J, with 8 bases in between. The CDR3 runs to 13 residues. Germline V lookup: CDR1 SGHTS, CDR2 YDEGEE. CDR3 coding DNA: TGTGCCAGCAGCTTGAACAGGATCTATGGCTACACCTTC. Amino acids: CASSLNRIYGYTF.

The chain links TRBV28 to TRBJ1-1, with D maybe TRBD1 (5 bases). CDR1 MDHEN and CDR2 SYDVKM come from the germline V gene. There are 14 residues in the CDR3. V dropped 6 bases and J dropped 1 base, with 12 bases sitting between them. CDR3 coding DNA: TGTGCCAGCAGGTTGGACACCCCGAACACTGAAGCTTTCTTT. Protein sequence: CASRLDTPNTEAFF.

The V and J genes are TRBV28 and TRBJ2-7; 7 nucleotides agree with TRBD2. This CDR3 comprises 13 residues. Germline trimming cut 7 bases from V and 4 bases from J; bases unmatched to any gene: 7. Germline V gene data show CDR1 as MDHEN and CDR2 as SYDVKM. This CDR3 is CASNSGTTYEQYF. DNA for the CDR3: TGTGCCAGCAATTCAGGGACTACTTACGAGCAGTACTTC. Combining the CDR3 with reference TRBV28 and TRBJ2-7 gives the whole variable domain DVKVTQSSRYLVKRTGEKVFLECVQDMDHENMFWYRQDPGLGLRLIYFSYDVKMKEKGDIPEGYSVSREKKERFSLILESASTNQTSMYLCASNSGTTYEQYFGPGTRLTVT.

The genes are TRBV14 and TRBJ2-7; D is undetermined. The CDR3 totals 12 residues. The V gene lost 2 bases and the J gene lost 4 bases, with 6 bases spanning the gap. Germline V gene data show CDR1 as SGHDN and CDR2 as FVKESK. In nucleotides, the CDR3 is TGTGCCAGCAGCCAATTACATTACGAGCAGTACTTC. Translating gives CASSQLHYEQYF.

The DNA for the CDR3 is TGTGCCAGCAGCGTAGGGCAGACAGGGGGCGCGGGGGCTTTCTTT. The encoded protein is CASSVGQTGGAGAFF. The gene calls are TRBV9 and TRBJ1-1, with 10 bases identical to TRBD1. This CDR3 has 15 residues. The germline V gene has CDR1 SGDLS and CDR2 YYNGEE. V was pared by 0 bases and J by 11 bases, with 10 bases of the junction left unmatched. The entire variable domain, with the rest obtained from reference TRBV9 and TRBJ1-1, is as follows: DSGVTQTPKHLITATGQRVTLRCSPRSGDLSVYWYQQSLDQGLQFLIQYYNGEERAKGNILERFSAQQFPDLHSELNLSSLELGDSALYFCASSVGQTGGAGAFFGQGTRLTVV.

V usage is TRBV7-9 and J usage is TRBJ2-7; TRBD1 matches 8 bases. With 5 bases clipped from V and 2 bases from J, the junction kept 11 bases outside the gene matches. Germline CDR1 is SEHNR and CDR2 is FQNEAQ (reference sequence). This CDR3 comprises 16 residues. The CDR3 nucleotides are TGTGCCAGCAGCCCCAGACAGGGGAAAGGGACCTACGAGCAGTACTTC. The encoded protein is CASSPRQGKGTYEQYF. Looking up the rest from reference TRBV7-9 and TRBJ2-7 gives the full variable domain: DTGVSQNPRHKITKRGQNVTFRCDPISEHNRLYWYRQTLGQGPEFLTYFQNEAQLEKSRLLSDRFSAERPKGSFSTLEIQRTEQGDSAMYLCASSPRQGKGTYEQYFGPGTRLTVT.

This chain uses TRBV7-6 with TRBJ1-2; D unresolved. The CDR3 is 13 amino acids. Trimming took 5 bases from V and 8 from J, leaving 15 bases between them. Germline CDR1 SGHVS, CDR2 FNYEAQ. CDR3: CASSPNSFRGYTF. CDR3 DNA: TGTGCCAGCAGCCCCAACAGTTTTAGGGGCTACACCTTC.

The CDR3 loop reads CSTGDRQGATGELFF. CDR3 sequence (DNA): TGCAGCACTGGGGACCGACAGGGGGCGACCGGGGAGCTGTTTTTT. This chain links TRBV29-1 with TRBJ2-2, with 10 bases that match TRBD1. CDR3 length: 15 amino acids. J gave up 5 bases and V 8 bases, and 11 bases lay outside the gene matches. Germline V gene lookup returns CDR1 SQVTM and CDR2 ANQGSEA.

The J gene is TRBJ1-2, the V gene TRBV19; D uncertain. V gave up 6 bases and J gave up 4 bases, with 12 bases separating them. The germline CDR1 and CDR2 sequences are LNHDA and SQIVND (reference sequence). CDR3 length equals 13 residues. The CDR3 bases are TGTGCCAGTAGGGAGGTAGGGTCCTATGGCTACACCTTC. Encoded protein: CASREVGSYGYTF.

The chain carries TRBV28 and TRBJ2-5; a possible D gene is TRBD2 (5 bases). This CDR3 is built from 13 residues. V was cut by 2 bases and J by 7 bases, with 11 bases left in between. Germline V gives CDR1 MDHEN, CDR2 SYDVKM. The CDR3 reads CASSLATRGTQYF. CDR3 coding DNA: TGTGCCAGCAGTTTAGCAACTCGGGGGACCCAGTACTTC.

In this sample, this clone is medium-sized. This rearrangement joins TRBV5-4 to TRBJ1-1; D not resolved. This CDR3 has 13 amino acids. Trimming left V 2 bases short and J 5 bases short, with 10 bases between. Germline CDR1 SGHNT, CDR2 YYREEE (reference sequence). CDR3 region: CASSLEGGTEAFF. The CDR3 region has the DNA TGTGCCAGCAGCTTAGAAGGAGGGACTGAAGCTTTCTTT.

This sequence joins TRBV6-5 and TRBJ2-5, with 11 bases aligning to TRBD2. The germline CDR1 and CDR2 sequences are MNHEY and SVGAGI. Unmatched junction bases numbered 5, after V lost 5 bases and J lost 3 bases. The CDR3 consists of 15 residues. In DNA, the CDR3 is TGTGCCAGCAGTAGGCCGGGACTAGCGGAAGAGACCCAGTACTTC. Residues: CASSRPGLAEETQYF.

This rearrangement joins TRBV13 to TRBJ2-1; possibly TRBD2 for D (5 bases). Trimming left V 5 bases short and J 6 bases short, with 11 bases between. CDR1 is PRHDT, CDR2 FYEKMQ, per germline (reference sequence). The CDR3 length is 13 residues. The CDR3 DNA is TGTGCCAGCAGCGAGGAGAGGGCCAATGAGCAGTTCTTC. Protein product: CASSEERANEQFF.

CDR3 bases: TGTGCCAGCAGCTTGTTAGCCCAACCGTACAATGAGCAGTTCTTC. Translating it yields CASSLLAQPYNEQFF. The rearrangement links TRBV5-5 to TRBJ2-1, with no clear D. The CDR3 runs 15 residues. CDR1 and CDR2 from the germline V gene are SGHKS and YYEKEE (reference sequence). V lost 1 base and J lost 4, with 12 bases in between. Full variable domain (outside the CDR3, taken from reference TRBV5-5 and TRBJ2-1): DAGVTQSPTHLIKTRGQQVTLRCSPISGHKSVSWYQQVLGQGPQFIFQYYEKEERGRGNFPDRFSARQFPNYSSELNVNALLLGDSALYLCASSLLAQPYNEQFFGPGTRLTVL.

The CDR3 loop is CASSLRDAYEQYF. The CDR3 DNA reads TGTGCCAGCAGTTTGCGGGATGCCTACGAGCAGTACTTC. The chain has TRBV27 and TRBJ2-7; D may be TRBD2 (6 bases). The germline gives CDR1 MNHEY, CDR2 SMNVEV (reference sequence). The CDR3 runs to 13 residues. With 3 bases removed from V and 2 bases from J, the gap between germline ends came to 8 bases.

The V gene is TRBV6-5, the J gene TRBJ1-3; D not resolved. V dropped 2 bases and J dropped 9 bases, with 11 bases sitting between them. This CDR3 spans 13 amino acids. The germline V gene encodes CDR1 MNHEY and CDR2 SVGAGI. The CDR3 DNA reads TGTGCCAGCAGTTACGGGAGGCCAGGCACCATATATTTT. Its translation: CASSYGRPGTIYF.